This T cell receptor (beta chain) was retrieved from a study of T-cell reconstitution after alpha-beta-depleted transplantation in children. The table lists this clonotype with many counts. No antigen is known for it. Preparation of the TCRbeta library involved a method that used unique molecular identifiers. One entry per CDR3 protein, called by TCRdb with MiXCR from the PCR reads. The repertoire has about 300,000 distinct CDR3 sequences, less than 9.5% of them found once; the top ten carry approximately 8.2%. Broader study findings: The authors attributed T-cell counts and diversity one year after transplant mostly to newly produced T cells. Where alpha-beta T cells came from about two months after transplant was reportedly several hundred expanded graft clones.

Sequenced here: peripheral blood, sampled 360 days after TCRalphabeta/CD19-depleted stem cell transplant. This TCR was recovered from a female patient aged 2-10 years who had a stem cell transplant for Fanconi anemia, so the T cells may come from the graft donor.

For the CDR3, the DNA is TGTGCCACCAGCGCCTTAGGGCGCCTCACAGATACGCAGTATTTT. Protein sequence: CATSALGRLTDTQYF. V is TRBV27 and J is TRBJ2-3; D uncertain. Trimming cost V 10 bases and J 2 bases, with 19 bases left between them. CDR1 and CDR2 from the germline V gene are MNHEY and SMNVEV (reference sequence). CDR3 length equals 15 residues.